A selection of T cell receptor beta chains follows, all from one sample in a study of cytomegalovirus exposure and HLA in healthy donors. The assay was immunoSEQ multiplex PCR, and TCRdb's table has in-frame clones only and misses some. The table shows some 150,000 clones, with approximately 86% occurring only once. The sequenced material came from PBMCs. The receptor source for this set is a man aged 18 to 35 in good health and CMV-seropositive. Each CDR3 is given with its conserved first and last residue. The D gene is left open where the match is weak. The listing skips clone size in some rows; elsewhere it reads once, few, many or a size class.

TRBV7-9	TRBJ1-3	NA	16	NA	CASSPWRGSTGNTIYF	TGTGCCAGCAGCCCATGGCGGGGGTCAACTGGAAACACCATATATTTT
TRBV5-5	TRBJ2-7	few	12	NA	CASSLPVGEQYF	TGTGCCAGCAGCCTCCCGGTTGGTGAGCAGTACTTC
TRBV5-1	TRBJ2-6	NA	15	NA	CASSLVGDGANVLTF	TGCGCCAGCAGCTTGGTAGGGGATGGGGCCAACGTCCTGACTTTC
TRBV6-5	TRBJ1-1	NA	11	NA	CASSRYTEAFF	TGTGCCAGCAGTCGGTACACTGAAGCTTTCTTT
TRBV4-2	TRBJ2-7	NA	17	NA	CASSQETVGSRVHEQYF	TGTGCCAGCAGCCAAGAGACGGTGGGGTCGAGGGTCCACGAGCAGTACTTC
TRBV13	TRBJ2-7	NA	14	NA	CASSYSQGLYEQYF	TGTGCCAGCAGCTACTCACAGGGTCTCTACGAGCAGTACTTC
TRBV25-1	TRBJ2-2	NA	15	NA	CASSEENKFTGELFF	TGTGCCAGCAGTGAAGAAAACAAATTCACCGGGGAGCTGTTTTTT
TRBV6-5	TRBJ2-7	NA	16	NA	CASSYSGTFVSYEQYF	TGTGCCAGCAGTTACTCGGGGACTTTCGTATCCTACGAGCAGTACTTC
TRBV7-9	TRBJ2-5	NA	15	NA	CASSFEAGLQETQYF	TGTGCCAGCAGCTTTGAAGCAGGATTACAAGAGACCCAGTACTTC
TRBV27	TRBJ1-6	NA	15	NA	CASSLSSSYNSPLHF	TGTGCCAGCAGTTTAAGTAGCTCCTATAATTCACCCCTCCACTTT
TRBV4-1	TRBJ2-2	NA	14	TRBD1	CASSQGDRAGELFF	TGCGCCAGCAGCCAAGGGGACAGGGCCGGGGAGCTGTTTTTT
TRBV5-4	TRBJ1-2	NA	13	NA	CASSLNEADGYTF	TGTGCCAGCAGCTTGAACGAGGCCGATGGCTACACCTTC
TRBV27	TRBJ2-7	NA	19	TRBD2	CASSPVGPSGGPSSYEQYF	TGTGCCAGCAGTCCCGTGGGACCTAGCGGGGGGCCGAGCTCCTACGAGCAGTACTTC
TRBV6-5	TRBJ1-3	NA	13	NA	CASRRDSGNTIYF	TGTGCCAGCAGGAGGGACTCTGGAAACACCATATATTTT
TRBV19	TRBJ1-2	NA	14	NA	CASSIANNGYGYTF	TGTGCCAGTAGTATAGCCAACAACGGGTACGGCTACACCTTC
TRBV2	TRBJ2-3	once	10	NA	CATGGTSQYF	TGTGCCACCGGTGGGACATCGCAGTATTTT
TRBV6-1	TRBJ2-2	NA	14	NA	CASSDTGNTGELFF	TGTGCCAGCAGTGACACGGGAAACACCGGGGAGCTGTTTTTT
TRBV7-8	TRBJ2-5	NA	14	NA	CASSPDLYQETQYF	TGTGCCAGCAGCCCCGACTTGTACCAAGAGACCCAGTACTTC
TRBV6-5	TRBJ1-6	NA	14	NA	CASTSLAGYSPLHF	TGTGCCAGCACATCCTTGGCAGGGTATTCACCCCTCCACTTT
TRBV28	TRBJ1-4	NA	13	NA	CASSLTVGEKLFF	TGTGCCAGCAGTTTAACAGTGGGTGAAAAACTGTTTTTT
TRBV4-1	TRBJ2-4	NA	19	TRBD1	CASSQEVLGQGLAKNIQYF	TGCGCCAGCAGCCAAGAAGTATTAGGACAGGGCTTAGCCAAAAACATTCAGTACTTC
TRBV29-1	TRBJ1-1	NA	14	NA	CSGCGGWVHTEAFF	TGCAGCGGCTGCGGGGGGTGGGTACACACTGAAGCTTTCTTT
TRBV7-2	TRBJ1-3	NA	19	TRBD1	CASSLAGQGVVGYGNTIYF	TGTGCCAGCAGCTTAGCGGGCCAGGGGGTAGTTGGATATGGAAACACCATATATTTT
TRBV11-2	TRBJ1-6	NA	18	TRBD1	CASSSTWRGPRHNSPLHF	TGTGCCAGCAGCTCCACCTGGAGGGGGCCACGTCATAATTCACCCCTCCACTTT
TRBV19	TRBJ2-2	NA	14	TRBD1	CAIHRGINTGELFF	TGTGCCATCCACAGGGGGATAAACACCGGGGAGCTGTTTTTT
TRBV6-1	TRBJ2-1	NA	16	TRBD2	CASSADSGRPPNEQFF	TGTGCCAGCAGTGCGGATAGCGGGAGGCCCCCGAATGAGCAGTTCTTC
TRBV9	TRBJ1-1	NA	13	NA	CASSKVGELEAFF	TGTGCCAGCAGCAAAGTCGGGGAATTGGAGGCTTTCTTT
TRBV11-2	TRBJ2-3	NA	15	NA	CASSLAGTATDTQYF	TGTGCCAGCAGCTTGGCGGGTACAGCTACAGATACGCAGTATTTT
TRBV11-2	TRBJ1-1	NA	15	NA	CASSPGRLAVTEAFF	TGTGCCAGCAGCCCCGGACGTCTAGCTGTAACTGAAGCTTTCTTT
TRBV30	TRBJ1-4	once	15	TRBD1	CAWSFLGQGNEKLFF	TGTGCCTGGAGTTTCCTAGGACAGGGGAATGAAAAACTGTTTTTT
TRBV30	TRBJ1-2	NA	13	TRBD1	CARTGANSYGYTF	TGTGCGAGGACAGGGGCGAATAGCTATGGCTACACCTTC
TRBV4-2	TRBJ2-5	NA	15	NA	CASSRGGESQETQYF	TGTGCCAGCAGCCGAGGGGGGGAGTCCCAAGAGACCCAGTACTTC
TRBV5-4	TRBJ2-7	NA	15	NA	CASSSRSQASYEQYF	TGTGCCAGCAGCTCACGATCTCAAGCCTCCTACGAGCAGTACTTC
TRBV30	TRBJ2-1	NA	15	NA	CAWSRGGSSYNEQFF	TGTGCCTGGAGTAGGGGGGGGAGCTCCTACAATGAGCAGTTCTTC
TRBV6-1	TRBJ2-7	NA	10	NA	CAGGSYEQYF	TGTGCCGGAGGCTCCTACGAGCAGTACTTC
TRBV27	TRBJ1-5	few	13	NA	CASSPRLVQPQHF	TGTGCCAGCAGTCCCAGGTTGGTCCAGCCCCAGCATTTT
TRBV2	TRBJ2-7	few	13	TRBD1	CASSPGQGTAQYF	TGTGCCAGCAGCCCGGGACAGGGTACCGCGCAGTACTTC
TRBV7-9	TRBJ2-7	NA	13	NA	CASSLVAPSEQYF	TGTGCCAGCAGCTTAGTTGCCCCCAGCGAGCAGTACTTC
TRBV6-5	TRBJ1-5	NA	12	NA	CASSPLRGPQHF	TGTGCCAGCAGTCCCTTAAGAGGGCCCCAGCATTTT
TRBV6-5	TRBJ2-5	NA	11	NA	CASSYGQTQYF	TGTGCCAGCAGTTACGGGCAGACCCAGTACTTC
TRBV27	TRBJ1-1	NA	13	NA	CASSLPGDTEAFF	TGTGCCAGCAGTTTGCCCGGGGACACTGAAGCTTTCTTT
TRBV28	TRBJ1-5	NA	16	NA	CASSSPSPGLNQPQHF	TGTGCCAGCAGTTCTCCTTCACCGGGACTCAATCAGCCCCAGCATTTT
TRBV27	TRBJ2-3	NA	11	NA	CGVRGTDTQYF	TGTGGGGTTCGGGGCACAGATACGCAGTATTTT
TRBV25-1	TRBJ2-4	NA	11	NA	CASSALESQYF	TGTGCCAGCAGTGCGTTGGAGAGTCAGTACTTC
TRBV6-5	TRBJ2-3	NA	15	NA	CASTPAGGSRSTQYF	TGTGCCAGCACCCCTGCTGGGGGGAGTAGGTCTACGCAGTATTTT
TRBV6-1	TRBJ2-7	NA	14	TRBD1	CASNRDRVTYEQYF	TGTGCCAGCAACCGGGACAGGGTAACCTACGAGCAGTACTTC
TRBV2	TRBJ1-1	NA	12	NA	CASRRLNTEAFF	TGTGCCAGCAGACGGTTGAACACTGAAGCTTTCTTT
TRBV7-3	TRBJ1-6	once	16	NA	CASSLSGYEGTMALHF	TGTGCCAGCAGCTTATCTGGGTATGAGGGTACGATGGCCCTCCACTTT
TRBV5-6	TRBJ1-1	NA	12	NA	CASSFRVNEAFF	TGTGCCAGCAGCTTCCGGGTGAACGAAGCTTTCTTT
TRBV27	TRBJ2-1	NA	18	TRBD2	CASSLSSFSHLAVNEQFF	TGTGCCAGCAGTTTATCCTCCTTCTCTCATCTAGCGGTCAATGAGCAGTTCTTC
TRBV6-5	TRBJ2-3	NA	14	NA	CASSYFLGGDTQYF	TGTGCCAGCAGTTACTTCTTAGGAGGGGATACGCAGTATTTT
TRBV9	TRBJ2-2	NA	16	TRBD1	CASSEGQAANTGELFF	TGTGCCAGCAGCGAGGGACAGGCTGCGAACACCGGGGAGCTGTTTTTT
TRBV7-9	TRBJ1-4	NA	16	NA	CASSPGVWGPNEKLFF	TGTGCCAGCAGCCCAGGCGTGTGGGGGCCTAATGAAAAACTGTTTTTT
TRBV11-2	TRBJ2-7	NA	13	TRBD1	CASSSGQFYEQYF	TGTGCCAGCAGCTCGGGACAGTTCTACGAGCAGTACTTC